This T cell receptor (beta chain) was sequenced in a study of shared clonotypes between healthy human individuals. CDR1 and CDR2 (germline): MGHRA, YSYEKL. The CDR3 totals 17 residues. J was trimmed by 0 bases and V by 1 base; bases with no gene match: 8. TCRdb keeps only in-frame clones here, not all; method: immunoSEQ multiplex PCR. The repertoire holds 2 million or so clones, with roughly 94% as singletons. The source material was naive CD4+ T cells sorted from blood. Subset noted: CD45RA+ positively selected. The source of this sequence is a man aged 18 to 30 in good health. This chain links TRBV4-1 with TRBJ2-7, with TRBD1 matching over 8 bases. CDR3 residues: CASSQAHTGGTSYEQYF. CDR3 nucleotide sequence: TGCGCCAGCAGCCAAGCGCATACAGGGGGGACCTCCTACGAGCAGTACTTC.